The rows below give T cell receptor beta chains drawn from one sample of a study of CD8+CD57+ T cells in acquired aplastic anemia. TCRdb redid the calling of the reads with MiXCR, one entry per CDR3 protein. The data hold around 170,000 distinct CDR3 sequences, with under 75% observed a single time. Sequencing used sorted CD4+, CD8+, or CD8+CD57+ T cells (not recorded which) from PBMCs. Source of these receptors: a human donor in good health. The CDR3 runs from the conserved cysteine through the conserved F or W. Each record gives: CDR3 DNA, CDR3 protein, D gene, V gene, clone size, J gene. D genes are given only for firm matches. Where a row states a size, it is once, few, many or the class of an expanded clone; other rows omit it.

CDR3 DNA: TGCGCCAGCAGCTTGGTCCCGGGGAAGGGACGCACTGAAGCTTTCTTT
CDR3 protein: CASSLVPGKGRTEAFF
D gene: NA
V gene: TRBV5-1
clone size: few
J gene: TRBJ1-1

CDR3 DNA: TGTGCCAGCAGGTGGACTAGCGGTACTTCCTACGAGCAGTACTTC
CDR3 protein: CASRWTSGTSYEQYF
D gene: TRBD2
V gene: TRBV7-2
clone size: NA
J gene: TRBJ2-7

CDR3 DNA: TGTGCCAGCAGTTACCGCCGACAGGGGGGCTACGAGCAGTACTTC
CDR3 protein: CASSYRRQGGYEQYF
D gene: TRBD1
V gene: TRBV6-5
clone size: many
J gene: TRBJ2-7

CDR3 DNA: TGTGCCAGCAGCTTAGAGGTACAGTTGTTTATGAACACTGAAGCTTTCTTT
CDR3 protein: CASSLEVQLFMNTEAFF
D gene: NA
V gene: TRBV7-8
clone size: NA
J gene: TRBJ1-1

CDR3 DNA: TGTGCCACAAATCCTCAGGGGGGGGGTTCCTACGAGCAGTACTTC
CDR3 protein: CATNPQGGGSYEQYF
D gene: NA
V gene: TRBV10-3
clone size: NA
J gene: TRBJ2-7

CDR3 DNA: TGTGCCAGCAGCTTAACAGGGGGCGGGGGTGAAGCTTTCTTT
CDR3 protein: CASSLTGGGGEAFF
D gene: TRBD1
V gene: TRBV7-8
clone size: NA
J gene: TRBJ1-1

CDR3 DNA: TGTGCCAGTAGTATAGCTACAGGCCCACAAGAGACCCAGTACTTC
CDR3 protein: CASSIATGPQETQYF
D gene: NA
V gene: TRBV19
clone size: NA
J gene: TRBJ2-5

CDR3 DNA: TGTGCCAGTAAAAGTCTCGACTCTGGAAACACCATATATTTT
CDR3 protein: CASKSLDSGNTIYF
D gene: NA
V gene: TRBV19
clone size: NA
J gene: TRBJ1-3

CDR3 DNA: TGCAGCGTTGGGGGGCAGGGGCACGAGACCCAGTACTTC
CDR3 protein: CSVGGQGHETQYF
D gene: NA
V gene: TRBV29-1
clone size: NA
J gene: TRBJ2-5

CDR3 DNA: TGTGCCAGCAGCTGGGTGGTGGGGAATGAGCAGTTCTTC
CDR3 protein: CASSWVVGNEQFF
D gene: NA
V gene: TRBV7-3
clone size: NA
J gene: TRBJ2-1

CDR3 DNA: TGCAGCGTTGTGACAGGGCCTTTGAACACCGGGGAGCTGTTTTTT
CDR3 protein: CSVVTGPLNTGELFF
D gene: TRBD1
V gene: TRBV29-1
clone size: once
J gene: TRBJ2-2

CDR3 DNA: TGTGCCAGCAGTTATACGGGACATAAAGAGACCCAGTACTTC
CDR3 protein: CASSYTGHKETQYF
D gene: NA
V gene: TRBV12-3/TRBV12-4
clone size: many
J gene: TRBJ2-5

CDR3 DNA: TGCAGTGTCCCGTCCGGATCGACTAGCGGGAGACGGTGGGAGCAGTACTTC
CDR3 protein: CSVPSGSTSGRRWEQYF
D gene: TRBD2
V gene: TRBV20-1
clone size: NA
J gene: TRBJ2-7

CDR3 DNA: TGTGCCTCCCAAAGGGGATCCATGAACACTGAAGCTTTCTTT
CDR3 protein: CASQRGSMNTEAFF
D gene: NA
V gene: TRBV10-3
clone size: once
J gene: TRBJ1-1

CDR3 DNA: TGTGCCATCAGTTTTACTCCGGGACACAACTACGAGCAGTACTTC
CDR3 protein: CAISFTPGHNYEQYF
D gene: NA
V gene: TRBV10-3
clone size: NA
J gene: TRBJ2-7

CDR3 DNA: TGTGCCAGCAGCTTTGATCCAGGAGTCACAGATACGCAGTATTTT
CDR3 protein: CASSFDPGVTDTQYF
D gene: NA
V gene: TRBV7-6
clone size: NA
J gene: TRBJ2-3

CDR3 DNA: TGTGCCGCCAGCAGAGATTCCAGGGAGGGGCACTATGGCTACACCTTC
CDR3 protein: CAASRDSREGHYGYTF
D gene: NA
V gene: TRBV15
clone size: NA
J gene: TRBJ1-2

CDR3 DNA: TGTGCCAGCAGCTTGGGCGTAGGCGATTTTGCGAGTGAGCAGTTCTTC
CDR3 protein: CASSLGVGDFASEQFF
D gene: NA
V gene: TRBV5-4
clone size: NA
J gene: TRBJ2-1

CDR3 DNA: TGTGCCAGCAGCTTGGGGGGACAGGGGATTAATTCACCCCTCCACTTT
CDR3 protein: CASSLGGQGINSPLHF
D gene: TRBD1
V gene: TRBV5-4
clone size: once
J gene: TRBJ1-6

CDR3 DNA: TGCAGTGCCCGGGGGACTAGCGGGTTTGAGCAGTACTTC
CDR3 protein: CSARGTSGFEQYF
D gene: TRBD2
V gene: TRBV20-1
clone size: once
J gene: TRBJ2-7

CDR3 DNA: TGTGCCAGCAGTTTACTAGCGGGAGGGCCCTTTTATACCTCCGGGGAGCTGTTTTTT
CDR3 protein: CASSLLAGGPFYTSGELFF
D gene: TRBD2
V gene: TRBV6-5
clone size: NA
J gene: TRBJ2-2

CDR3 DNA: TGTGCCAGTCGAGAGGGGAATAGCAATCAGCCCCAGCATTTT
CDR3 protein: CASREGNSNQPQHF
D gene: NA
V gene: TRBV19
clone size: once
J gene: TRBJ1-5

CDR3 DNA: TGTGCCAGCATTCCGGGACAGGGGGCGAAAGACTATGGCTACACCTTC
CDR3 protein: CASIPGQGAKDYGYTF
D gene: TRBD1
V gene: TRBV2
clone size: NA
J gene: TRBJ1-2

CDR3 DNA: TGTGCCAGCAGCCAAGTGGTACCCTACGAGCAGTACTTC
CDR3 protein: CASSQVVPYEQYF
D gene: NA
V gene: TRBV14
clone size: NA
J gene: TRBJ2-7

CDR3 DNA: TGTGCCAGCAGACCTCTGCGGGGTAGGTACGAGCAGTACTTC
CDR3 protein: CASRPLRGRYEQYF
D gene: NA
V gene: TRBV11-2
clone size: NA
J gene: TRBJ2-7

CDR3 DNA: TGCGCCAGTCGGTGGGGACAGGGGCTGGGGACCCAGTACTTC
CDR3 protein: CASRWGQGLGTQYF
D gene: TRBD1
V gene: TRBV10-2
clone size: NA
J gene: TRBJ2-5

CDR3 DNA: TGTGCCAGCAGCTCAGCTACAAGCGCCGGGGGAGAGCAGTACTTC
CDR3 protein: CASSSATSAGGEQYF
D gene: NA
V gene: TRBV5-1
clone size: NA
J gene: TRBJ2-7

CDR3 DNA: TGCGCCAGCAGCCAAGACGATACAGAAATCTCTGGAAACACCATATATTTT
CDR3 protein: CASSQDDTEISGNTIYF
D gene: NA
V gene: TRBV4-1
clone size: few
J gene: TRBJ1-3

CDR3 DNA: TGTGCCAATCCGAAGGCCACAGGGCGTGATGAAAAACTGTTTTTT
CDR3 protein: CANPKATGRDEKLFF
D gene: NA
V gene: TRBV2
clone size: once
J gene: TRBJ1-4

CDR3 DNA: TGTGCCAGCAGCGTGTCGGGGGCCTACGAGCAGTACTTC
CDR3 protein: CASSVSGAYEQYF
D gene: NA
V gene: TRBV6-5
clone size: NA
J gene: TRBJ2-7

CDR3 DNA: TGTGCCAGCAGTGAAGGCCGGACAGGGGGCTACGAGCAGTACTTC
CDR3 protein: CASSEGRTGGYEQYF
D gene: TRBD1
V gene: TRBV2
clone size: many
J gene: TRBJ2-7

CDR3 DNA: TGTGCCACCAGCAGAGATCTCCCCAGCCCCTCTGGCTACACCTTC
CDR3 protein: CATSRDLPSPSGYTF
D gene: NA
V gene: TRBV15
clone size: few
J gene: TRBJ1-2

CDR3 DNA: TGTGCCAGTAGTATCCCCAACAGGGATCAGCCCCAGCATTTT
CDR3 protein: CASSIPNRDQPQHF
D gene: NA
V gene: TRBV19
clone size: NA
J gene: TRBJ1-5

CDR3 DNA: TGCAGTGCTTCCCTGACTAGCGGGAGCTACGAGCAGTACTTC
CDR3 protein: CSASLTSGSYEQYF
D gene: TRBD2
V gene: TRBV20-1
clone size: many
J gene: TRBJ2-7

CDR3 DNA: TGTGCCAGCAGCTTAGGGGTCACAGGGGGCGACGAGCAGTACTTC
CDR3 protein: CASSLGVTGGDEQYF
D gene: TRBD1
V gene: TRBV7-9
clone size: NA
J gene: TRBJ2-7

CDR3 DNA: TGTGCCAGCAGTGCCCAGGGCGATATAGAGACCCAGTACTTC
CDR3 protein: CASSAQGDIETQYF
D gene: NA
V gene: TRBV25-1
clone size: NA
J gene: TRBJ2-5